Listed below are T cell receptor beta chains from one sample, sequenced in a study of blood T cell repertoires in COVID-19. Method: immunoSEQ multiplex PCR; TCRdb's copy keeps in-frame clones and lacks some. The sample holds over 250,000 clones, around nine tenths seen once. The specimen was peripheral blood. The origin of the receptors is a woman in her 70s with COVID-19, enrolled during active disease. CDR3s include the opening cysteine and the closing phenylalanine or tryptophan. The D gene is left open where the match is weak. For some rows the clone size is stated as once, few or many, or as a class when expanded; others skip it.

v_gene	j_gene	abundance	d_gene	CDR3nt	CDR3aa
TRBV19	TRBJ1-2	.	.	TGTGCCAGTAGTATTATAGTCCCCCAGGGTACGGTCGGCTACACCTTC	CASSIIVPQGTVGYTF
TRBV5-1	TRBJ1-6	.	.	TGCGCCAGCAGCTTGCAGGTTTATAATTCACCCCTCCACTTT	CASSLQVYNSPLHF
TRBV7-9	TRBJ1-2	.	.	TGTGCCAGCAGCTCTGGACTATTCTATGGCTACACCTTC	CASSSGLFYGYTF
TRBV5-1	TRBJ1-3	.	.	TGCGCCAGCAGCTTGGCTCAGGGCGGCTCTGGAAACACCATATATTTT	CASSLAQGGSGNTIYF
TRBV6-5	TRBJ2-7	.	TRBD1	TGTGCCAGCAGTCAAACGACAGGGGCGGTGGCGCAGTACTTC	CASSQTTGAVAQYF
TRBV24-1	TRBJ1-2	.	.	TGTGCCACCAGTGATGCTATACAGGAACAATCTTATGGCTACACCTTC	CATSDAIQEQSYGYTF
TRBV6-5	TRBJ1-1	.	TRBD1	TGTGCCAGCAGTCTCTCGGACAGGGGCACTGAAGCTTTCTTT	CASSLSDRGTEAFF
TRBV6-5	TRBJ2-5	.	TRBD2	TGTGCCAGCAGTTACGCGGGGGGGCGCGAGACCCAGTACTTC	CASSYAGGRETQYF
TRBV29-1	TRBJ1-1	few	.	TGCAGCGTTGGCAGGGCTCGGACTGAAGCTTTCTTT	CSVGRARTEAFF
TRBV7-2	TRBJ1-5	.	TRBD1	TGTGCCAGCAGCTTAGAGACAGGGGGCAGTCAGCCCCAGCATTTT	CASSLETGGSQPQHF
TRBV29-1	TRBJ1-3	.	TRBD1	TGCAGCGTTGAGAGTCTTCGACAGGGCGAGATGAGCACCATATATTTT	CSVESLRQGEMSTIYF
TRBV30	TRBJ2-7	.	TRBD1	TGTGCCTGTCACCCCGGGACAGGGTCCGAGCAGTACTTC	CACHPGTGSEQYF
TRBV18	TRBJ1-1	.	TRBD1	TGTGCCAGCTCACCACCGGGGAGACAGGGGGGTGGGACTGAAGCTTTCTTT	CASSPPGRQGGGTEAFF
TRBV7-8	TRBJ1-6	.	.	TGTGCCAGCAGCTCTCGGACTGACTCCTATAATTCACCCCTCCACTTT	CASSSRTDSYNSPLHF
TRBV6-5	TRBJ2-3	.	.	TGTGCCAGCTCAACCGGGGGTAGTGGCACAGATACGCAGTATTTT	CASSTGGSGTDTQYF
TRBV24-1	TRBJ2-5	.	.	TGTGCCACCAGTGATCCCCAACAGGGAGGGGAGACCCAGTACTTC	CATSDPQQGGETQYF
TRBV9	TRBJ2-1	.	.	TGTGCCAGCAGCGTATATGGGGGGGCGTCCTACAATGAGCAGTTCTTC	CASSVYGGASYNEQFF
TRBV13	TRBJ2-3	.	TRBD2	TGTGCCAGCAGCTTAGTGGCAGCGGGGGGGGAGGATACGCAGTATTTT	CASSLVAAGGEDTQYF
TRBV4-1	TRBJ2-4	.	TRBD2	TGCGCCAGCAGCCACCCGGGACTAGCCCGAGCCAAAAACATTCAGTACTTC	CASSHPGLARAKNIQYF
TRBV7-8	TRBJ2-5	.	.	TGTGCCAGCAGCCAGGCAGGGGAGACCCAGTACTTC	CASSQAGETQYF
TRBV14	TRBJ2-3	.	TRBD2	TGTGCCAGCAGCCGCAAGGGGGCTCTTGGACTAGCGGACACAGATACGCAGTATTTT	CASSRKGALGLADTDTQYF
TRBV5-6	TRBJ2-7	once	TRBD1	TGTGCCAGCAGCCCCGGGACAGGGGCCGAGCAGTACTTC	CASSPGTGAEQYF
TRBV5-4	TRBJ2-5	.	.	TGTGCCAGCAGCTTGAGGGCAGGGTCGGAGGAGACCCAGTACTTC	CASSLRAGSEETQYF
TRBV11-2	TRBJ1-1	few	TRBD1	TGTGCCAGCATCCTCGGCAGGGGGCGAGGAAACACTGAAGCTTTCTTT	CASILGRGRGNTEAFF
TRBV20-1	TRBJ1-6	.	.	TGCAGTGCTAGTTCCTCTAATTCACCCCTCCACTTT	CSASSSNSPLHF
TRBV18	TRBJ1-2	.	.	TGTGCCAGCTCTCTACAGGGTGCTCTCGGCTACACCTTC	CASSLQGALGYTF
TRBV11-2	TRBJ2-7	.	.	TGTGCCAGCAGCCCACGGTCGACCTACGAGCAGTACTTC	CASSPRSTYEQYF
TRBV2	TRBJ2-3	.	.	TGTGCCAGCGACAGGACCACAGATACGCAGTATTTT	CASDRTTDTQYF
TRBV9	TRBJ2-3	.	.	TGTGCCAGCAGCCCAGAGGGTTCGGTTCATACGCAGTATTTT	CASSPEGSVHTQYF
TRBV9	TRBJ1-6	.	TRBD1	TGTGCCAGCAGCGTAGGGGACAGTTCCTCACCCCTCCACTTT	CASSVGDSSSPLHF
TRBV6-5	TRBJ1-1	.	.	TGTGCCAGCAGACCTCAAGGACAGCTGAACACTGAAGCTTTCTTT	CASRPQGQLNTEAFF
TRBV12-3/TRBV12-4	TRBJ2-1	.	TRBD1	TGTGCCAGCAGCTCGGGACAGGGGGAGTTCTTC	CASSSGQGEFF
TRBV6-4	TRBJ2-7	.	TRBD1	TGTGCCGGGGGGACAGGGGGTATCCACGAGCAGTACTTC	CAGGTGGIHEQYF
TRBV5-1	TRBJ1-1	.	.	TGCGCCAGCAGCTTGGCGCAGGGGCCTGGGAACACTGAAGCTTTCTTT	CASSLAQGPGNTEAFF
TRBV19	TRBJ2-7	.	.	TGTGCCAGTATGGAGGGACACGAGCAGTACTTC	CASMEGHEQYF
TRBV9	TRBJ2-5	once	TRBD1	TGTGCCAGCAGCGCCAGCCTAAGACAGGGTGGAGAGACCCAGTACTTC	CASSASLRQGGETQYF
TRBV7-6	TRBJ2-1	.	TRBD2	TGTGCCAGCAGTCTCACGGGACTAGGATACAATGAGCAGTTCTTC	CASSLTGLGYNEQFF
TRBV5-6	TRBJ2-5	.	.	TGTGCCAGCAGCTTGTGGGGCACAGTATACCAAGAGACCCAGTACTTC	CASSLWGTVYQETQYF
TRBV18	TRBJ1-2	.	TRBD1	TGTGCCAGCTCACTTGGGACAGACTATGGCTACACCTTC	CASSLGTDYGYTF
TRBV5-6	TRBJ1-5	few	.	TGTGCCAGCAGACCAGGGCTTCTGGCGCCCCAGCATTTT	CASRPGLLAPQHF